This T cell receptor beta chain was sequenced in a study of cytomegalovirus exposure and HLA in healthy donors. In its sample, this clone was seen a few times. The antigen remains unidentified. The CDR3 is 15 residues long. Trimming cost V 3 bases and J 4 bases, with 13 bases left between them. CDR1 SGHDN and CDR2 FVKESK come from the germline V gene. The PCR had 60 Vbeta and 13 Jbeta primers. Profiling relied on immunoSEQ multiplex PCR, and the TCRdb table lists in-frame clones only, not all of them. The sample lists fewer than 250,000 clones; around 79% were seen once. The study, taken as a whole, reports: Previously analyzed data showed that most TCR beta V segments were productive at a frequency of about 90% or about 30%. The authors later linked a missense DCLRE1C variant to TCR beta V- and J-gene trimming.

The chain carries TRBV14 and TRBJ1-3; perhaps TRBD1 as D (5 bases). The clonotype comes from a male donor in good health and CMV-seronegative. The sequenced sample consisted of PBMCs. The CDR3 here is CASSQARGAGNTIYF. The CDR3 coding sequence is TGTGCCAGCAGCCAGGCTCGCGGGGCCGGAAACACCATATATTTT.